This entry lists 29 T cell receptor beta chains sequenced from one sample in a study of CD8 T cells in ankylosing spondylitis. TCRdb reanalysed the 5' RACE reads using MiXCR and keeps one entry per CDR3 protein. The data hold 150,000 to 200,000 distinct CDR3 sequences, with approximately 10% observed a single time. The sample consisted of blood, either unsorted or a sorted T cell fraction (not recorded which). The receptor source for this set is a male donor with ankylosing spondylitis or in good health (not recorded which).

This clonotype occurred many times. The V call is TRBV3-1, the J call TRBJ1-5; D might be TRBD1 (5 bases). CDR3 length: 15 amino acids. CDR1 is LGHDT, CDR2 YNNKEL, per germline (reference sequence). V was trimmed by 3 bases and J by 3 bases, leaving 12 bases between them. The CDR3 DNA is TGTGCCAGCAGCCAGGGACCCACACCCAATCAGCCCCAGCATTTT. It is translated as CASSQGPTPNQPQHF.

This clonotype was found many times. V and J are TRBV9 and TRBJ2-4; D may correspond to TRBD1 or TRBD2 (5 bases each). The germline CDR1 and CDR2 sequences are SGDLS and YYNGEE. The CDR3 length is 14 residues. V gave up 4 bases and J gave up 4 bases, with 12 bases separating them. As DNA, the CDR3 is TGTGCCAGCAGCCTCGGGGCACCTAAAAACATTCAGTACTTC. Translation: CASSLGAPKNIQYF.

This chain joins TRBV7-2 and TRBJ1-5; D possibly corresponds to TRBD1 (5 bases). This CDR3 contains 14 residues. V gave up 1 base and J gave up 9 bases, with 13 bases separating them. The germline CDR1 and CDR2 sequences are SGHTA and FQGNSA. The CDR3 nucleotides read TGTGCCAGCAGCTTAGTCGGGGGAGATGGGCCCCAGCATTTT. Translation: CASSLVGGDGPQHF.

This clonotype was seen more than once but under ten times. J is TRBJ2-7 and V is TRBV5-4; D gene uncertain. V was cut by 4 bases and J by 3 bases, with 14 bases left in between. CDR3 length: 14 residues. Germline V CDR1 and CDR2: SGHNT, YYREEE (reference sequence). CDR3 sequence: CASSIGLDGYEQYF. In DNA, the CDR3 is TGTGCCAGCAGCATAGGCCTGGATGGCTACGAGCAGTACTTC.

This clonotype was detected ten times or more. This rearrangement joins TRBV2 to TRBJ1-5, with 9 bases identical to TRBD1. CDR1 SNHLY and CDR2 FYNNEI come from the germline V gene. The CDR3 totals 14 residues. The J segment lost 6 bases and the V segment lost 4 bases, leaving 4 bases of the junction unmatched. CDR3 in DNA: TGTGCCAGCAGTGCCGGGACAGGGTTTCAGCCCCAGCATTTT. Protein sequence: CASSAGTGFQPQHF.

This clonotype has at least ten counts. The rearrangement joins TRBV12-3 or TRBV12-4 to TRBJ2-5; unclear D gene. The ends were cut back, 5 bases at V and 2 bases at J, with 6 bases in the middle. This CDR3 has 12 residues. The CDR3 loop reads CASSIRQETQYF. In nucleotides, the CDR3 is TGTGCCAGCAGTATTAGGCAAGAGACCCAGTACTTC.

This clonotype was picked up many times. The V call is TRBV25-1, the J call TRBJ1-2, with 11 bases aligning to TRBD1. There are 18 residues in the CDR3. Germline values: CDR1 MGHDK, CDR2 SYGVNS. J gave up 1 base and V 1 base, and 8 bases lay outside the gene matches. The CDR3 here is CASSESGTGGMFNYGYTF. Here the CDR3 DNA reads TGTGCCAGCAGTGAATCTGGGACAGGGGGTATGTTTAACTATGGCTACACCTTC.

The chain is built from TRBV7-2 and TRBJ2-3; D possibly matches TRBD1 or TRBD2 (5 bases each). V was trimmed by 6 bases and J by 2 bases, leaving 12 bases between them. The CDR3 is 14 amino acids. The germline CDR1 and CDR2 sequences are SGHTA and FQGNSA. The chain's CDR3 is CASRRDLYTDTQYF. CDR3 DNA: TGTGCCAGCAGGAGGGACCTTTACACAGATACGCAGTATTTT.

At least ten counts were recorded for this clonotype. The chain recombines TRBV11-2 with TRBJ1-2; 10 nucleotides agree with TRBD1. Germline CDR1 SGHAT, CDR2 FQNNGV. There are 15 residues in the CDR3. Germline trimming cut 4 bases from V and 4 bases from J; bases unmatched to any gene: 6. CDR3 DNA: TGTGCCAGCAGCTCCCTAGACAGGGGGCCCTATGGCTACACCTTC. Translating it yields CASSSLDRGPYGYTF.

This clonotype has a count of ten or more. V usage is TRBV29-1 and J usage is TRBJ1-5; tentatively, D is TRBD1 (6 bases). The germline CDR1 and CDR2 sequences are SQVTM and ANQGSEA. CDR3 length: 13 amino acids. V was cut by 4 bases and J by 5 bases, with 12 bases left in between. CDR3 residues: CSVAGGGDQPQHF. As DNA, the CDR3 is TGCAGCGTTGCCGGGGGCGGAGATCAGCCCCAGCATTTT.

The table lists this clonotype with many counts. The CDR3 DNA sequence: TGTGCCAGCAGTGTCCGACTAGCGGGACCTTACGAGCAGTACTTC. Translating gives CASSVRLAGPYEQYF. This chain joins TRBV12-3 or TRBV12-4 and TRBJ2-7, with TRBD2 matching over 11 bases. V was clipped by 5 bases and J by 4 bases; unmatched bases: 7. The CDR3 length is 15 residues.

This clonotype was seen many times. The chain uses TRBV6-1 and TRBJ2-1; D may be TRBD2 (6 bases). V shed 6 bases and J shed 4 bases, with 13 bases lying between them. This CDR3 has 14 residues. CDR1 and CDR2 from the germline V gene are MNHNS and SASEGT. CDR3 region: CASSPAGRYNEQFF. The CDR3 DNA sequence: TGTGCCAGCAGCCCCGCGGGACGGTACAATGAGCAGTTCTTC.

This clonotype has a count of ten or more. The V and J genes are TRBV10-3 and TRBJ2-3; 8 bases fit TRBD2. Trimming cost V 8 bases and J 2 bases; bases outside gene matches: 9. The CDR3 consists of 15 residues. Germline V gene data show CDR1 as ENHRY and CDR2 as SYGVKD. DNA of the CDR3: TGTGCCATCGGGATAGCGGGGACTATCACAGATACGCAGTATTTT. Encoded protein: CAIGIAGTITDTQYF.

This clonotype was found many times. The chain carries TRBV29-1 and TRBJ1-1; D is undetermined. V lost 6 bases and J lost 6, with 11 bases in between. The CDR3 loop spans 11 amino acids. Per the germline V gene, CDR1 is SQVTM and CDR2 is ANQGSEA. The chain's CDR3 is CSVENGPEAFF. In DNA, the CDR3 is TGCAGCGTGGAAAACGGGCCTGAAGCTTTCTTT.

This clonotype appeared many times. The CDR3, as DNA: TGTGCCAGCAGTTTGAAGGGGGCCAATCAGCCCCAGCATTTT. Protein product: CASSLKGANQPQHF. The V gene is TRBV12-3 or TRBV12-4, the J gene TRBJ1-5, with 7 positions matching TRBD1. The CDR3 has 14 residues. The V and J ends lost 3 bases and 3 bases, in that order; junction bases with no gene match: 2.

This clonotype appeared many times. The chain is built from TRBV12-3 or TRBV12-4 and TRBJ1-6, with D unclear. CDR3 length equals 12 residues. V shed 6 bases and J shed 7 bases, with 7 bases lying between them. The CDR3 nucleotides read TGTGCCAGCAGCTCGTCGAATTCACCCCTCCACTTT. It encodes CASSSSNSPLHF.

There are many counts of this clonotype. This rearrangement joins TRBV20-1 to TRBJ1-1; D is unclear. Deletions cut 0 bases from V and 0 bases from J, with 20 bases between. The CDR3 is 18 amino acids. CDR1 is DFQATT, CDR2 SNEGSKA, per germline (reference sequence). The CDR3 spells CSARDPGGPKTMNTEAFF. The CDR3, as DNA: TGCAGTGCTAGAGACCCCGGCGGGCCGAAGACGATGAACACTGAAGCTTTCTTT.

This clonotype was detected only a few times. The rearrangement uses TRBV9 and TRBJ2-1; TRBD2 matches at 8 bases. After removal of 0 bases from V and 6 bases from J, the junction contained 11 bases not matched to a gene. Per germline, CDR1 SGDLS and CDR2 YYNGEE. The CDR3 loop spans 17 amino acids. CDR3 sequence: CASSVAPTSGTSNEQFF. Here the CDR3 DNA reads TGTGCCAGCAGCGTAGCACCAACCTCCGGGACTAGCAATGAGCAGTTCTTC.

V is TRBV29-1 and J is TRBJ1-2; no definite D call. V lost 3 bases to trimming and J lost 6 bases, with 8 bases between them. There are 11 residues in the CDR3. CDR1 is SQVTM and CDR2 is ANQGSEA in the germline V gene. CDR3 bases: TGCAGCGTTGAGGGTGGGGATGGCTACACCTTC. Translated, it gives CSVEGGDGYTF. Based on the CDR3 plus reference TRBV29-1 and TRBJ1-2, the full variable domain is SAVISQKPSRDICQRGTSLTIQCQVDSQVTMMFWYRQQPGQSLTLIATANQGSEATYESGFVIDKFPISRPNLTFSTLTVSNMSPEDSSIYLCSVEGGDGYTFGSGTRLTVV.

This clonotype was seen a handful of times. A read error may explain this, as a much larger clone is one base away. The chain combines TRBV12-3 or TRBV12-4 with TRBJ2-3; D is unclear. The length of the CDR3 is 12 residues. The CDR3 loop reads CASSFDVCLFSF. CDR3 in DNA: TGTGCCAGCAGTTTTGACGTGTGTCTATTTTCTTTT.

The V gene is TRBV30, the J gene TRBJ2-7; the D gene is possibly TRBD2 (6 bases). The V end lost 7 bases, the J end lost 1 base, and 14 bases lay between the germline ends. Germline loops: CDR1 GTSNPN, CDR2 SVGIG (reference sequence). CDR3 length: 13 amino acids. The DNA of the CDR3 is TGTGCCTCCGGGGGTTTATCTTCCTACGAGCAGTACTTC. Translating it yields CASGGLSSYEQYF.

This clonotype was recorded at least ten times. V usage is TRBV20-1 and J usage is TRBJ2-1, with TRBD1 matching 7 bases. This CDR3 contains 12 residues. The junction had 12 bases not matched to a gene; V was cut back by 4 bases and J by 15 bases. The germline CDR1 and CDR2 sequences are DFQATT and SNEGSKA (reference sequence). CDR3 loop: CSAKEFRDSPFF. The CDR3 bases are TGCAGTGCTAAGGAATTTCGGGACAGCCCGTTCTTC.

This clonotype has just a few counts. The chain links TRBV6-4 to TRBJ2-1; 7 nucleotides line up with TRBD2. The CDR3 is made up of 15 amino acids. V lost 3 bases and J lost 5; bases outside the gene matches: 7. CDR1 is MRHNA and CDR2 is SNTAGT in the germline V gene. Here the CDR3 DNA reads TGTGCCAGCAGTGAGGAGGCGGGAGCGAACAATGAGCAGTTCTTC. It codes for CASSEEAGANNEQFF.

The V gene is TRBV11-2, the J gene TRBJ1-6, with D unresolved. The CDR3 runs 14 residues. CDR1 and CDR2 (germline): SGHAT, FQNNGV. With 6 bases removed from V and 9 bases from J, the gap between germline ends came to 15 bases. CDR3 in DNA: TGTGCCAGCAGGACCATGAGGGCCATTTCACCCCTCCACTTT. As protein: CASRTMRAISPLHF.

The chain couples TRBV10-3 to TRBJ2-7; no clear D. There are 13 residues in the CDR3. Germline V lookup: CDR1 ENHRY, CDR2 SYGVKD. Trimming shortened V by 9 bases and J by 2 bases, and 14 bases separated the two germline ends. DNA of the CDR3: TGTGCCATGGGCCCCGGGCCAGCCTACGAGCAGTACTTC. This translates into CAMGPGPAYEQYF.

This clonotype was found a few times. The chain couples TRBV6-6 to TRBJ2-1; D unclear. There are 13 residues in the CDR3. Trimming shortened V by 6 bases and J by 8 bases, and 14 bases separated the two germline ends. Germline CDR1 reads MNHNY; CDR2 reads SVGAGI (reference sequence). CDR3 residues: CASSPPLTHEQFF. CDR3 sequence (DNA): TGTGCCAGCAGCCCTCCCCTAACCCATGAGCAGTTCTTC.

V gene TRBV6-5 combines with J gene TRBJ1-3, with a tentative D call TRBD1 (5 bases). Germline V gene lookup returns CDR1 MNHEY and CDR2 SVGAGI. This CDR3 is 16 amino acids long. V was clipped by 0 bases and J by 1 base, with 10 bases between them. CDR3 coding DNA: TGTGCCAGCAGTTACTCCGCAGACAGATCTGGAAACACCATATATTTT. Its protein product is CASSYSADRSGNTIYF.

This clonotype was seen ten or more times. CDR3 bases: TGCAGTGCTAGAGATATGCGTAGCGTCGATGAGCAGTTCTTC. It encodes CSARDMRSVDEQFF. The chain employs TRBV20-1 and TRBJ2-1; maybe TRBD2 (5 bases). The V end lost 0 bases, the J end lost 8 bases, and 14 bases lay between the germline ends. This CDR3 has 14 residues. Germline-derived CDR1 and CDR2 are DFQATT and SNEGSKA (reference sequence).

V usage is TRBV6-6 and J usage is TRBJ2-7, with D unclear. V lost 3 bases, J lost 0 bases, and 15 bases lay in between. The CDR3 is 16 residues long. Germline V gene data show CDR1 as MNHNY and CDR2 as SVGAGI (reference sequence). CDR3 amino acids: CASSYGLTSSSYEQYF. The CDR3 DNA is TGTGCCAGCAGTTATGGCTTAACCTCGAGCTCCTACGAGCAGTACTTC.